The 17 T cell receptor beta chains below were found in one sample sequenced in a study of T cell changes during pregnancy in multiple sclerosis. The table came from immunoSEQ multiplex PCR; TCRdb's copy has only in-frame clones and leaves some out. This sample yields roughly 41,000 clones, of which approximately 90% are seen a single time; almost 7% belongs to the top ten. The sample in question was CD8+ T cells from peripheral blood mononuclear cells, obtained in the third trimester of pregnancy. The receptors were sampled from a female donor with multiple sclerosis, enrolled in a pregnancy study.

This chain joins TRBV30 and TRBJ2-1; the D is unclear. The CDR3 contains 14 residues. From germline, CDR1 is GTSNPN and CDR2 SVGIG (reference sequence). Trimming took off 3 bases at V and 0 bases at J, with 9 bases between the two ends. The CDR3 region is CAWSSASSYNEQFF. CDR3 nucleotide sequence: TGTGCCTGGAGCTCCGCGAGCTCCTACAATGAGCAGTTCTTC.

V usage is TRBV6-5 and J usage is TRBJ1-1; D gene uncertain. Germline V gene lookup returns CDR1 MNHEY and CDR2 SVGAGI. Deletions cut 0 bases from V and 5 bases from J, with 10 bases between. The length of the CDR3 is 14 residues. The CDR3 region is CASSYSEGGTEAFF. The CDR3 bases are TGTGCCAGCAGTTACTCGGAGGGTGGGACTGAAGCTTTCTTT.

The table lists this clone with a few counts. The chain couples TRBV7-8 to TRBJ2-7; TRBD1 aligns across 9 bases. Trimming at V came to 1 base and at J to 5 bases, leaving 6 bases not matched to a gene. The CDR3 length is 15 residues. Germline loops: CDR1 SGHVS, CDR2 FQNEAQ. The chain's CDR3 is CASSLVGQGFHEQYF. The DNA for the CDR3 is TGTGCCAGCAGCTTAGTGGGACAGGGTTTCCACGAGCAGTACTTC.

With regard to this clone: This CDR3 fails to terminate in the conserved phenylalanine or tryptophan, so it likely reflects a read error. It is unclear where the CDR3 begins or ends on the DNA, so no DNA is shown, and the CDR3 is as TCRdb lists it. The CDR3 loop reads CASRTRGGVPRY. The chain uses TRBV27 and TRBJ2-7; no DNA check was done on the table's D call, TRBD2. Germline CDR1 is MNHEY and CDR2 is SMNVEV (reference sequence). From its first to its last residue, the CDR3 has 12 amino acids.

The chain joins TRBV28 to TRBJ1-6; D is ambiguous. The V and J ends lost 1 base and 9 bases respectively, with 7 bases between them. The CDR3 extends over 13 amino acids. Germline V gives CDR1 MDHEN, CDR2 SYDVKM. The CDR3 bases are TGTGCCAGCAGTTTATTCAGGATTTCACCCCTCCACTTT. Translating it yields CASSLFRISPLHF.

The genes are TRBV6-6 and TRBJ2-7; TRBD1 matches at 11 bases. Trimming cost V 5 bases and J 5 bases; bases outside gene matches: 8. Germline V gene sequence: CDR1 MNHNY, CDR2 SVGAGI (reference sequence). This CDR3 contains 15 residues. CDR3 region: CASSTFVDRGHEQYF. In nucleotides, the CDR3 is TGTGCCAGCAGTACCTTTGTGGACAGGGGGCACGAGCAGTACTTC.

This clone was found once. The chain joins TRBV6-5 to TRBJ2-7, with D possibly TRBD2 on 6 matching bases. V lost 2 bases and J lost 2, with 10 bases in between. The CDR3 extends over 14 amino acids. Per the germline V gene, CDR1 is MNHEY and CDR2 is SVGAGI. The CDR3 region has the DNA TGTGCCAGCAGTTACGGCGGGGCCACCTACGAGCAGTACTTC. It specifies CASSYGGATYEQYF.

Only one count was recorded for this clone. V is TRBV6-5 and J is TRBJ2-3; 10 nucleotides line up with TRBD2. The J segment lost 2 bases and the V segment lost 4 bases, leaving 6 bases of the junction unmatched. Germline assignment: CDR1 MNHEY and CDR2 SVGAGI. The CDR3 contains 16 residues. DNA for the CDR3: TGTGCCAGCAGTTCTACTAGCGGGGACCCCACAGATACGCAGTATTTT. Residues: CASSSTSGDPTDTQYF.

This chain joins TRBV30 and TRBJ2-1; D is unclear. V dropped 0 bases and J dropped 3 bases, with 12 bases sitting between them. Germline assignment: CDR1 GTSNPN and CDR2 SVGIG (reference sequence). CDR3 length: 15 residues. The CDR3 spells CAWSVRTNYYNEQFF. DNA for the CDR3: TGTGCCTGGAGTGTACGCACGAACTACTACAATGAGCAGTTCTTC.

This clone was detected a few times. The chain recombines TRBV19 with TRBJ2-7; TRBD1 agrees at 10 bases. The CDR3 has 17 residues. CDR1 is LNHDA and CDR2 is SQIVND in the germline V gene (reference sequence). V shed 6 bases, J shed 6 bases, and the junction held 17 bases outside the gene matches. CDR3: CASSRDRGYLGPGEQYF. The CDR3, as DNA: TGTGCCAGTAGCCGGGACAGGGGTTATTTAGGGCCAGGCGAGCAGTACTTC.

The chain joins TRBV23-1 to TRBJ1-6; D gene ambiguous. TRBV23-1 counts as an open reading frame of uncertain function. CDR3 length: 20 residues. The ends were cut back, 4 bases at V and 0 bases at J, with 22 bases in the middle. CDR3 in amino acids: CASSPITRVLVDSYNSPLHF. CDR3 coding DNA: TGCGCCAGCAGTCCAATTACCCGGGTCCTAGTAGACTCCTATAATTCACCCCTCCACTTT.

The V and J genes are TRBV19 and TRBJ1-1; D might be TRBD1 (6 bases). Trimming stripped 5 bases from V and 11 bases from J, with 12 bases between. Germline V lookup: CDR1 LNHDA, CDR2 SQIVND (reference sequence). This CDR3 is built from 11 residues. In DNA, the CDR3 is TGTGCCAGTAGTTTCGGGGGGCCGGCTTTCTTT. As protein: CASSFGGPAFF.

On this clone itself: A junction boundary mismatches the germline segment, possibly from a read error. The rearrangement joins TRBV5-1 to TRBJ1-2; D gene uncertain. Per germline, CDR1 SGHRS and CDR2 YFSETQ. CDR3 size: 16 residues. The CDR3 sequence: CANSPGRAGSFYGYTF. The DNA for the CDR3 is TGCGCCAACAGCCCGGGGAGAGCAGGCAGTTTTTATGGCTACACCTTC.

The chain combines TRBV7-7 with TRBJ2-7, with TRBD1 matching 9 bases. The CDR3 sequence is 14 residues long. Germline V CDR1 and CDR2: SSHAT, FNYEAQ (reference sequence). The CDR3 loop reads CAAERGTGLAEQYF. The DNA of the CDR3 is TGTGCTGCGGAACGAGGGACAGGGCTCGCCGAGCAGTACTTC. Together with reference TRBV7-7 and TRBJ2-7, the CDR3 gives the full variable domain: GAGVSQSPRYKVTKRGQDVTLRCDPISSHATLYWYQQALGQGPEFLTYFNYEAQPDKSGLPSDRFSAERPEGSISTLTIQRTEQRDSAMYRCAAERGTGLAEQYFGPGTRLTVT.

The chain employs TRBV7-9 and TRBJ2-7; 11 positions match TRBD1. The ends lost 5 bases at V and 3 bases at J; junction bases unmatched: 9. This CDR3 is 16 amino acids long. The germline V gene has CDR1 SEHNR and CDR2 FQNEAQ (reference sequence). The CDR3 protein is CASSELRGQGGYEQYF. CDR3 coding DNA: TGTGCCAGCAGCGAACTCAGGGGACAGGGGGGCTACGAGCAGTACTTC.

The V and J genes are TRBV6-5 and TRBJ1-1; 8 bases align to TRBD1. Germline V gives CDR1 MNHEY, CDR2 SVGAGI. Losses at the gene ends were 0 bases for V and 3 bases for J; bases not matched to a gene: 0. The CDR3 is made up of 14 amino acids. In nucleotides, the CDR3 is TGTGCCAGCAGTTACTCGGACAGGGACACTGAAGCTTTCTTT. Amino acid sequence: CASSYSDRDTEAFF.

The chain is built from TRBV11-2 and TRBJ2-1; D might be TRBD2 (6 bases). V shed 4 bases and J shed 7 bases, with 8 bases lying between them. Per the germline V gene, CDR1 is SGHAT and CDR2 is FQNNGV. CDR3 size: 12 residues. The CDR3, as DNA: TGTGCCAGCAGCTCACTAGCTAATGAGCAGTTCTTC. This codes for CASSSLANEQFF.